Listed below are T cell receptor beta chains from one sample, sequenced in a study of cytomegalovirus exposure and HLA in healthy donors. Profiled with immunoSEQ multiplex PCR; TCRdb holds only in-frame clones, not every one. Here the sample spans around 32,000 clones, 35% to 50% being singletons. Sequences were obtained from PBMCs. The source of these receptors is a woman in her fifties or sixties in good health and CMV-seronegative. Both conserved end residues are part of each CDR3. A D gene is named only where the DNA matches it firmly. Clone size, where shown, is once, few, many, or a class for clones that have expanded.

size	D	V	J	DNA	CDR3
few	.	TRBV5-1	TRBJ2-7	TGCGCCAGCAGCTTGGCCCCCAGGGTCCACGAGCAGTACTTC	CASSLAPRVHEQYF
once	.	TRBV28	TRBJ2-7	TGTGCCAGCAGTTTTGGGGTAGCGGACCTCTACGAGCAGTACTTC	CASSFGVADLYEQYF
few	TRBD1	TRBV28	TRBJ2-1	TGTGCCAGCAGTAGACAGGGAAACTACAATGAGCAGTTCTTC	CASSRQGNYNEQFF
.	.	TRBV7-2	TRBJ1-2	TGTGCCAGCAGCTTAGGTAGCACCCGCACCTATTATGGCTACACCTTC	CASSLGSTRTYYGYTF
few	TRBD1	TRBV7-9	TRBJ2-7	TGTGCCAGCAGCTTATTGGGACAGGGGTCATACGAGCAGTACTTC	CASSLLGQGSYEQYF
few	.	TRBV11-2	TRBJ2-4	TGTGCCAGCAGTAAACAGGCGGGGGCCAAAAACATTCAGTACTTC	CASSKQAGAKNIQYF
.	TRBD2	TRBV9	TRBJ2-5	TGTGCCAGCAGCGTTGCGGGGGGGCAGTACCAAGAGACCCAGTACTTC	CASSVAGGQYQETQYF
few	TRBD1	TRBV4-2	TRBJ1-5	TGTGCCAGCAGCCAAGGCGGGACAGGGGGTCAGCCCCAGCATTTT	CASSQGGTGGQPQHF
.	.	TRBV10-2	TRBJ1-2	TGCGCCAGCAGTGAGCCAGGGGTTAACTATGGCTACACCTTC	CASSEPGVNYGYTF
few	.	TRBV5-1	TRBJ1-4	TGCGCCAGCAGCTTTTACTCACCGGCGGATTCGAATGAAAAACTGTTTTTT	CASSFYSPADSNEKLFF
.	TRBD1	TRBV18	TRBJ2-5	TGTGCCAGCTCAAGCCGACAGGGGGCAGTGGAGACCCAGTACTTC	CASSSRQGAVETQYF
.	.	TRBV5-1	TRBJ1-4	TGCGCCAGCAGCTCAACTACAACTAATGAAAAACTGTTTTTT	CASSSTTTNEKLFF
.	.	TRBV5-4	TRBJ2-1	TGTGCCAGCAGCGCCAGGGCAGGGGTCTCCTGCAATGAGCAGTTCTTC	CASSARAGVSCNEQFF
.	TRBD1	TRBV15	TRBJ2-1	TGTGCCACCAGCCCCCGCCTACAGGGGTCGGTCTACAATGAGCAGTTCTTC	CATSPRLQGSVYNEQFF
.	.	TRBV19	TRBJ1-1	TGTGCCAGTAGTATCAGGGCAACAAACACTGAAGCTTTCTTT	CASSIRATNTEAFF
.	TRBD2	TRBV7-2	TRBJ2-7	TGTGCCAGCAGCTTCCGACTAGCGGGATGGACCTACGAGCAGTACTTC	CASSFRLAGWTYEQYF
.	.	TRBV21-1	TRBJ2-3	TGTGCCAGCAGCAAAGGAGGGACAGGGCGGGAAGATACGCAGTATTTT	CASSKGGTGREDTQYF
.	TRBD2	TRBV9	TRBJ2-5	TGTGCCAGCAGCGCTGGGTCCTTAGCGGGAGGGGCAGAGACCCAGTACTTC	CASSAGSLAGGAETQYF
.	.	TRBV7-8	TRBJ2-1	TGTGCCAGCAGCTTAGGCAGGTCTAATGAGCAGTTCTTC	CASSLGRSNEQFF
few	TRBD2	TRBV6-1	TRBJ2-7	TGTGCCAGCAGTGAACTAGCGGGGACCGAGCAGTACTTC	CASSELAGTEQYF
.	TRBD2	TRBV2	TRBJ2-5	TGTGCCAGCATCGAGAGCGGGGTTCGAGAGACCCAGTACTTC	CASIESGVRETQYF
.	.	TRBV12-5	TRBJ2-3	TGTGCTAGTGGCCCCTTCACAGATACGCAGTATTTT	CASGPFTDTQYF
.	TRBD1	TRBV6-1	TRBJ2-5	TGTGCCAGCAGTGATCGACAGGGGGCCCTTGGCCAAGAGACCCAGTACTTC	CASSDRQGALGQETQYF
few	.	TRBV19	TRBJ2-2	TGTGCCAGTAGCTTACAGGGAACCGGGGAGCTGTTTTTT	CASSLQGTGELFF
.	.	TRBV27	TRBJ2-1	TGTGCCAGCAGTCCGGATGTGGGGGGTGAGCAGTTCTTC	CASSPDVGGEQFF
.	TRBD2	TRBV19	TRBJ2-3	TGTGCCAGTAGTATGACAGGCCCTAGCGGGGGGACCACAGATACGCAGTATTTT	CASSMTGPSGGTTDTQYF
.	.	TRBV7-3	TRBJ2-3	TGTGCCAGCAGCTTAACGGGGGCGGATACGCAGTATTTT	CASSLTGADTQYF
.	.	TRBV21-1	TRBJ2-2	TGTGCTACATCACATCCGAGACAGGGAATTGGCACCGGGGAGCTGTTTTTT	CATSHPRQGIGTGELFF
.	.	TRBV7-9	TRBJ2-1	TGTGCCAGCAGCTTAGCCCGTGGTAGCGGCCTCTACAATGAGCAGTTCTTC	CASSLARGSGLYNEQFF
.	.	TRBV5-1	TRBJ1-1	TGCGCCAGCGGCCCGGGAAGTACTGAAGCTTTCTTT	CASGPGSTEAFF
.	.	TRBV5-1	TRBJ2-7	TGCGCCAGCACCCTGGGGCAGGGGCGTTCCTACGAGCAGTACTTC	CASTLGQGRSYEQYF
.	.	TRBV27	TRBJ1-4	TGTGCCAGCACTTCACAGGCAACTAATGAAAAACTGTTTTTT	CASTSQATNEKLFF
few	TRBD2	TRBV11-1	TRBJ2-3	TGTGCCAGCAGCGCACCGGGACTATCGGGGGATACGCAGTATTTT	CASSAPGLSGDTQYF
.	.	TRBV7-9	TRBJ2-5	TGTGCCAGCAGCTCCTACGGACAGAACCAAGAGACCCAGTACTTC	CASSSYGQNQETQYF
.	TRBD1	TRBV7-8	TRBJ2-7	TGTGCCAGCACCTCCCTGACAGGGGTCTACGAGCAGTACTTC	CASTSLTGVYEQYF
.	.	TRBV11-2	TRBJ2-5	TGTGCCAGTCAGAGGATACAAGGGACCCAGTACTTC	CASQRIQGTQYF
.	TRBD1	TRBV19	TRBJ1-2	TGTGCCAGTAGTAGGGCAACAGGGGACTATGGCTACACCTTC	CASSRATGDYGYTF
.	.	TRBV19	TRBJ1-2	TGTGCCAGTAGTATTTCGGGGAACTATGGCTACACCTTC	CASSISGNYGYTF
few	.	TRBV19	TRBJ2-7	TGTGCCAGTAGTACGGGGTCCTACGAGCAGTACTTC	CASSTGSYEQYF
.	TRBD1	TRBV7-9	TRBJ1-4	TGTGCCAGCAGCAACCTCCGAGCAGGGGGGAATGAAAAACTGTTTTTT	CASSNLRAGGNEKLFF
.	.	TRBV7-9	TRBJ1-5	TGTGCCAGCAGCACGCGGACAGAACATCAGCCCCAGCATTTT	CASSTRTEHQPQHF
.	.	TRBV30	TRBJ1-5	TGTGCCTGGAGCGGGGAGCCTTTTCAGCCCCAGCATTTT	CAWSGEPFQPQHF
.	TRBD1	TRBV5-4	TRBJ2-2	TGTGCCAGCAGCTTGGACAGGGGGCGAACCGGGGAGCTGTTTTTT	CASSLDRGRTGELFF
.	TRBD1	TRBV29-1	TRBJ1-2	TGCAGCGTCGGCGGACAGGGGCACTATGGCTACACCTTC	CSVGGQGHYGYTF
.	TRBD2	TRBV7-6	TRBJ2-1	TGTGCCAGCAGCCTACGAGTCTTAGCGGGGGGCCTCACTAAGGATGAGCAGTTCTTC	CASSLRVLAGGLTKDEQFF
.	TRBD2	TRBV7-3	TRBJ2-7	TGTGCCAGCAGTAAGGGACTAGCCTCCGAGCAGTACTTC	CASSKGLASEQYF
.	TRBD2	TRBV2	TRBJ2-2	TGTGCCAGCAACATTGGGGGGGAATCCGGGGAGCTGTTTTTT	CASNIGGESGELFF
.	.	TRBV14	TRBJ2-7	TGTGCCAGCAGCCAAGAGGGGGGTAGGTACTACGAGCAGTACTTC	CASSQEGGRYYEQYF
.	.	TRBV19	TRBJ1-2	TGTGCCAGTAGTCGGTCCCGAGGAGGAAACTATGGCTACACCTTC	CASSRSRGGNYGYTF
few	.	TRBV10-3	TRBJ1-2	TGTGCCATCAGTGAGCAACAGGGTGGGGGCTACACCTTC	CAISEQQGGGYTF
.	TRBD2	TRBV7-8	TRBJ2-3	TGTGCCAGCGCCCCCCTTAGCGGGCCCAGCACAGATACGCAGTATTTT	CASAPLSGPSTDTQYF
few	.	TRBV7-8	TRBJ1-4	TGTGCCAGCAGCTCCGGGACACAGCCAGAAAAACTGTTTTTT	CASSSGTQPEKLFF
.	TRBD1	TRBV10-3	TRBJ1-1	TGTGCCATCAGCGACAGGGTGGGGAACACTGAAGCTTTCTTT	CAISDRVGNTEAFF
.	TRBD2	TRBV2	TRBJ2-7	TGTGCCAGCAGAACTAGCGGGGACTACTACGAGCAGTACTTC	CASRTSGDYYEQYF
few	.	TRBV27	TRBJ2-6	TGTGCCAGCAGTATAACAGCGGCTGGGGCCAACGTCCTGACTTTC	CASSITAAGANVLTF